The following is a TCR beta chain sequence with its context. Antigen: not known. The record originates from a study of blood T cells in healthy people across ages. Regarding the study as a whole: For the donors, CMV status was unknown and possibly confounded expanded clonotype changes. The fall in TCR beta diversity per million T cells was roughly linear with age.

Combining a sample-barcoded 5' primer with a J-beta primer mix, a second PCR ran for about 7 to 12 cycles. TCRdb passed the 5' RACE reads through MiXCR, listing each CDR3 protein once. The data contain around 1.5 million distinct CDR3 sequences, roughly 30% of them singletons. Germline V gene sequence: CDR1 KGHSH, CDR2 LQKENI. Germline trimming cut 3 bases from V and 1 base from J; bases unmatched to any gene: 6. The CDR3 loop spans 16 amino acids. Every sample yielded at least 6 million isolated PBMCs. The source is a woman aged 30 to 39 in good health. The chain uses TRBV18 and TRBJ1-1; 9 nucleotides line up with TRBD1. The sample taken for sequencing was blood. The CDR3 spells CASSPTGGSQNTEAFF. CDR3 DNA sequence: TGTGCCAGCTCACCTACAGGGGGCTCTCAGAACACTGAAGCTTTCTTT.